This T cell receptor beta chain was identified in a study of CD8+CD57+ T cells in acquired aplastic anemia. The V gene lost 11 bases and the J gene lost 2 bases, with 9 bases spanning the gap. Germline CDR1 LNHDA, CDR2 SQIVND (reference sequence). The length of the CDR3 is 11 residues. Genomic DNA acted as the template from which TCR beta VDJ combination and CDR3 sequence profiling were carried out. TCRdb re-analysed the reads in MiXCR, keeping a single row per CDR3 protein. Of roughly 80,000 distinct CDR3 sequences detected, roughly two thirds appear once; the ten largest clones hold 80% to 90%. Patients sequenced had flow cytometry evidence of CD8+CD57+ cell expansion.

The chain employs TRBV19 and TRBJ1-1, with D hard to call. This sequence was found in a human donor with aplastic anemia. Sequencing used sorted CD4+, CD8+, or CD8+CD57+ T cells (not recorded which) from PBMCs. This CDR3 reads CAGRTNTEAFF. The CDR3 region has the DNA TGTGCCGGGAGAACAAACACTGAAGCTTTCTTT. The full variable domain, in which reference TRBV19 and TRBJ1-1 provide the parts outside the CDR3, is DGGITQSPKYLFRKEGQNVTLSCEQNLNHDAMYWYRQDPGQGLRLIYYSQIVNDFQKGDIAEGYSVSREKKESFPLTVTSAQKNPTAFYLCAGRTNTEAFFGQGTRLTVV.